What follows is one T cell receptor (beta chain) and its context. No cognate antigen has been identified for it. The sample holds no much larger clone one base away, and base qualities are not on file. TCRbeta CDR3 regions were amplified from genomic DNA using the immunoSEQ Assay, a bias-controlled multiplex PCR. The paper's processing steps were these. The number of nucleated cells in each sample was estimated from the amplification of reference gene primers within the assay. To quantify the absolute abundance of each unique TCRbeta CDR3 rearrangement, sequence reads were collapsed and filtered. For each sample, productive Simpson clonality was calculated as the square root of Simpson's diversity index over productive rearrangements. Sourced from immuneACCESS, this table was stored by TCRdb with only in-frame sequences that have V and J called. A share of the clones is absent; for the studies checked, an unresolved V gene accounts for under half, and the remainder has no known explanation. From that table come the V and J calls and clone size; the DNA was used to work out D and trimming. Recorded for this sample are 300,000 or so clones; more than 75% of them occurred a single time. 1% of the sample rests with the top ten.

The data belong to a study of blood T cell repertoires in COVID-19 (dated by TCRdb to 2019 to 2021). Regarding the study in general: Samples from collaborators originated in the United States, Italy and Spain and spanned both the acute and convalescent phases of COVID-19. The prospective study material was composed of cDNA or gDNA derived from T cells, B-cell-depleted T cells, or PBMCs. Deeply sampled blood TCRbeta repertoires from subjects exposed to, actively infected with, or recovered from COVID-19 were included in the dataset. The repertoires were released in a freely available public database intended as a resource for research on the immune response to SARS-CoV-2. The samples were drawn from the first 160 participants of the ongoing ImmuneRACE study and from over a thousand subjects provided by 6 global collaborators. A de-identified subject ID, COVID-19 status, age in years and sex were almost always included in the sample metadata. Where HLA class I and class II types were available, the types were taken from metadata supplied by the sample provider, not from assay-based typing.

V is clipped by 1 base and J by 0 bases, and the sequence between their germline boundaries is 14 bases long. There are 18 amino acids in the CDR3, from cysteine to phenylalanine inclusive. Only the CDR3 region is kept as DNA, spanning 54 bases read in frame from base 1. The germline V gene encodes CDR1 SGDLS and CDR2 YYNGEE. Study-wide conclusions, independent of this receptor: The quantity of clinical and demographic metadata differed by source and by participant and was supplied without curation.

Whole blood was collected in K2EDTA tubes by collaborating institutions according to the institutions' own protocols. Collaborator samples were shipped for TCRbeta analysis as frozen whole blood, isolated PBMCs, or DNA extracted from either sample type. The sequence was collected from a man aged 45-65 years with active or convalescent COVID-19. Input material: peripheral blood. Recombination connected TRBV9 to TRBJ1-6; no D gene is confidently identified. The CDR3 reads as follows: CASSVTRGQSSYNSPLHF. In nucleotide form, the sequence is TGTGCCAGCAGCGTAACACGGGGTCAGAGCTCCTATAATTCACCCCTCCACTTT.